This TCR beta chain was obtained from a study of CD8 T cells in Susac syndrome. Controls matched for age and sex were healthy donors. The TEMRA cells underwent FACS enrichment, while the CD8+ and CD4+ T cells underwent negative isolation. Random-hexamer reverse transcription was applied to roughly 0.5 to 1 ug RNA. Across 54 Vbeta and 13 Jbeta, TCR beta CDR3 was amplified with immunoSEQ multiplex PCR. Via MiXCR, TCRdb re-called the immunoSEQ multiplex PCR reads, giving one row per CDR3 protein. The sample carries 130,000 to 150,000 distinct CDR3 sequences, 85% to 95% recorded once. The length of the CDR3 is 14 residues. CDR1 and CDR2 (germline): SQVTM, ANQGSEA. With 3 bases clipped from V and 3 bases from J, the junction kept 5 bases outside the gene matches.

The clonotype originates from a human donor in good health. Input material: CD8+ T cells from PBMCs. The rearrangement uses TRBV29-1 and TRBJ2-7; 10 nucleotides align to TRBD1. The CDR3 region has the DNA TGCAGCGTTGACCCCGGACAGGGGGACTACGAGCAGTACTTC. Encoded protein: CSVDPGQGDYEQYF.